Below are 9 T cell receptor beta chains sequenced from a single sample in a study of blood T cell repertoires in COVID-19. The data were produced by immunoSEQ multiplex PCR, yet TCRdb's version contains in-frame clones alone and is incomplete. Of some 140,000 clones in the sample, around 90% were seen once. Material for sequencing was peripheral blood. The receptors here all came from a man between 45 and 60 years old with acute or convalescent COVID-19.

The chain employs TRBV10-3 and TRBJ2-6; D is unresolved. CDR3 size: 14 residues. Trimming took 3 bases from V and 2 from J, leaving 5 bases between them. CDR1 and CDR2 (germline): ENHRY, SYGVKD. CDR3 amino acids: CAISDRTGANVLTF. The CDR3 coding sequence is TGTGCCATCAGTGACAGGACTGGGGCCAACGTCCTGACTTTC.

The chain employs TRBV29-1 and TRBJ1-1; the D gene is possibly TRBD1 (6 bases). This CDR3 is 13 amino acids long. With 7 bases removed from V and 0 bases from J, the gap between germline ends came to 12 bases. Germline V gene lookup returns CDR1 SQVTM and CDR2 ANQGSEA. The CDR3 loop reads CSGGGIMNTEAFF. The CDR3 bases are TGCAGCGGTGGGGGCATAATGAACACTGAAGCTTTCTTT. Using reference TRBV29-1 and TRBJ1-1 for the parts outside the CDR3, the full variable domain is SAVISQKPSRDICQRGTSLTIQCQVDSQVTMMFWYRQQPGQSLTLIATANQGSEATYESGFVIDKFPISRPNLTFSTLTVSNMSPEDSSIYLCSGGGIMNTEAFFGQGTRLTVV.

This clone was seen a few times. The gene calls are TRBV6-5 and TRBJ2-1, with 7 bases fitting TRBD2. J was trimmed by 3 bases and V by 2 bases; bases with no gene match: 7. CDR1 and CDR2 from the germline V gene are MNHEY and SVGAGI. The CDR3 runs 16 residues. For the CDR3, the DNA is TGTGCCAGCAGTTACCGGGCGGGGGATATCTACAATGAGCAGTTCTTC. Translating gives CASSYRAGDIYNEQFF.

V and J are TRBV28 and TRBJ2-7, with unresolved D. Germline values: CDR1 MDHEN, CDR2 SYDVKM. V was trimmed by 7 bases and J by 0 bases, leaving 4 bases between them. This CDR3 has 11 residues. As DNA, the CDR3 is TGTGCCAGCACCAGCTCCTACGAGCAGTACTTC. Amino acids: CASTSSYEQYF.

The CDR3 nucleotides read TGTGCCAGCAGCGGGAGCGGGGCGCCGGGCAATGAGCAGTTCTTC. Protein sequence: CASSGSGAPGNEQFF. This chain links TRBV9 with TRBJ2-1, with 7 nucleotides matching TRBD2. The V gene end was trimmed by 3 bases and the J gene end by 6 bases; junction bases not matched to a gene: 9. This CDR3 has 15 amino acids. The germline V gene encodes CDR1 SGDLS and CDR2 YYNGEE.

This chain connects TRBV27 to TRBJ1-1; D call uncertain. Per germline, CDR1 MNHEY and CDR2 SMNVEV (reference sequence). Trimming left V 3 bases short and J 1 base short, with 9 bases between. The CDR3 totals 14 residues. The CDR3 sequence is CASSFAGSNTEAFF. The CDR3 DNA follows: TGTGCCAGCAGTTTCGCAGGTTCGAACACTGAAGCTTTCTTT.

This sequence joins TRBV28 and TRBJ1-4, with 7 bases matching TRBD1. The CDR3 is 14 amino acids. The trim removed 5 bases at V and 8 bases at J, leaving 8 bases unmatched. Germline loops: CDR1 MDHEN, CDR2 SYDVKM. CDR3 loop: CASSLQGRWEKLFF. The CDR3 bases are TGTGCCAGCAGTCTACAGGGGCGTTGGGAAAAACTGTTTTTT.

This chain links TRBV28 with TRBJ1-5; tentatively, D is TRBD1 (5 bases). CDR1 MDHEN and CDR2 SYDVKM come from the germline V gene. The CDR3 is made up of 16 amino acids. V dropped 2 bases and J dropped 6 bases, with 17 bases sitting between them. The DNA for the CDR3 is TGTGCCAGCAGTTTAATGACATTTAGGGGCGGTCAGCCCCAGCATTTT. Translating it yields CASSLMTFRGGQPQHF.

This clone was detected only once. This chain links TRBV15 with TRBJ2-1; 11 bases fit TRBD2. CDR3 size: 18 residues. With V trimmed by 3 bases and J by 8 bases, 15 bases remained unmatched. Per germline, CDR1 LNHNV and CDR2 YYDKDF (reference sequence). CDR3 amino acids: CATSSFLSGTSGLHEQFF. The CDR3 coding sequence is TGTGCCACCAGCAGCTTTCTCTCCGGGACTAGCGGCCTGCATGAGCAGTTCTTC.